This passage covers 13 T cell receptor beta chains from one sample sequenced in a study of blood T cells in healthy people across ages. For the second PCR, which ran for about 6 to 11 cycles, a sample-barcoded 5' primer and a J-beta primer mix were used. TCRdb reprocessed the 5' RACE reads with MiXCR, giving one entry per CDR3 protein. The repertoire holds some 1.4 million distinct CDR3 sequences, with approximately 42% as singletons. Sequencing input: blood. These receptors were taken from a young woman in good health.

This clonotype was observed a few times. The rearrangement links TRBV11-1 to TRBJ2-3; 7 bases fit TRBD2. The V and J ends lost 7 bases and 0 bases, in that order; junction bases with no gene match: 7. Per the germline V gene, CDR1 is SGHAT and CDR2 is FQDESV (reference sequence). The CDR3 contains 15 residues. CDR3 protein: CASMTGGVSTDTQYF. The CDR3, as DNA: TGTGCCAGCATGACGGGAGGCGTAAGCACAGATACGCAGTATTTT. Full variable domain (remainder filled in from reference TRBV11-1 and TRBJ2-3): EAEVAQSPRYKITEKSQAVAFWCDPISGHATLYWYRQILGQGPELLVQFQDESVVDDSQLPKDRFSAERLKGVDSTLKIQPAELGDSAMYLCASMTGGVSTDTQYFGPGTRLTVL.

This clonotype was counted a few times. V is TRBV9 and J is TRBJ2-3, with D perhaps given as TRBD1 or TRBD2 (5 bases each). Germline assignment: CDR1 SGDLS and CDR2 YYNGEE. The CDR3 extends over 16 amino acids. Trimming left V 4 bases short and J 0 bases short, with 15 bases between. In nucleotides, the CDR3 is TGTGCCAGCAGCTCAGAGACGGGACGGAGCACAGATACGCAGTATTTT. Encoded protein: CASSSETGRSTDTQYF.

The chain links TRBV15 to TRBJ1-1; a possible D gene is TRBD1 (5 bases). The CDR3 sequence is 14 residues long. V was shortened by 0 bases and J by 11 bases, with 16 bases between the two germline ends. Germline V CDR1 and CDR2: LNHNV, YYDKDF (reference sequence). CDR3 sequence reads: CATSRDRGDLPAFF. The CDR3 DNA reads TGTGCCACCAGCAGAGATAGAGGGGATCTTCCCGCTTTCTTT.

This clonotype was seen more than once but under ten times. The chain has TRBV3-1 and TRBJ2-5; D may match TRBD1 or TRBD2 (6 bases each). CDR1 is LGHDT and CDR2 is YNNKEL in the germline V gene (reference sequence). CDR3 length: 17 residues. V dropped 0 bases and J dropped 6 bases, with 20 bases sitting between them. The CDR3 DNA reads as TGTGCCAGCAGCCAAGATCTTGCCAGGGGACTCGCAAAGACCCAGTACTTC. It codes for CASSQDLARGLAKTQYF.

This clonotype was seen more than once but under ten times. The chain uses TRBV7-8 and TRBJ1-2; D unresolved. Germline CDR1 SGHVS, CDR2 FQNEAQ. The length of the CDR3 is 13 residues. V shed 5 bases and J shed 4 bases, with 11 bases lying between them. The CDR3 sequence: CASSDQVAYGYTF. The CDR3, as DNA: TGTGCCAGCAGCGACCAGGTGGCCTATGGCTACACCTTC.

This clonotype was seen a few times. The chain carries TRBV5-1 and TRBJ2-7, with a possible D match to TRBD1 (6 bases). CDR3 length: 14 amino acids. Germline values: CDR1 SGHRS, CDR2 YFSETQ. Between the trimmed V and J ends, which lost 0 bases and 3 bases, there was a span of 10 bases. The CDR3 bases are TGCGCCAGCAGCTTGGGACAGGTAGGCTACGAGCAGTACTTC. It codes for CASSLGQVGYEQYF. The full variable domain, rest sourced from reference TRBV5-1 and TRBJ2-7, is KAGVTQTPRYLIKTRGQQVTLSCSPISGHRSVSWYQQTPGQGLQFLFEYFSETQRNKGNFPGRFSGRQFSNSRSEMNVSTLELGDSALYLCASSLGQVGYEQYFGPGTRLTVT.

This clonotype was recorded a few times. This chain joins TRBV7-2 and TRBJ1-6, with a possible D match to TRBD1 (5 bases). V dropped 3 bases and J dropped 7 bases, with 13 bases sitting between them. The CDR3 sequence is 15 residues long. From germline, CDR1 is SGHTA and CDR2 FQGNSA. The CDR3 sequence is CASSFLDMGNSPLHF. The DNA for the CDR3 is TGTGCCAGCAGCTTCCTGGACATGGGGAATTCACCCCTCCACTTT. Supplemented by reference TRBV7-2 and TRBJ1-6, the full variable domain reads GAGVSQSPSNKVTEKGKDVELRCDPISGHTALYWYRQSLGQGLEFLIYFQGNSAPDKSGLPSDRFSAERTGGSVSTLTIQRTQQEDSAVYLCASSFLDMGNSPLHFGNGTRLTVT.

The rearrangement uses TRBV20-1 and TRBJ2-1; 9 nucleotides line up with TRBD2. Germline trimming cut 2 bases from V and 1 base from J; bases unmatched to any gene: 18. In germline, CDR1 is DFQATT, CDR2 SNEGSKA (reference sequence). The CDR3 contains 20 residues. The DNA for the CDR3 is TGCAGTGCTAGAACTTCGGCTAGCGGGATTCACTACCCTTCCTACAATGAGCAGTTCTTC. As protein: CSARTSASGIHYPSYNEQFF.

The genes are TRBV7-2 and TRBJ1-2, with unresolved D. The CDR3 runs to 12 residues. The germline V gene encodes CDR1 SGHTA and CDR2 FQGNSA. V was clipped by 7 bases and J by 4 bases, with 10 bases between them. Written as DNA, the CDR3 is TGTGCCAGCAACGGGGTTAGCTATGGCTACACCTTC. Translation gives CASNGVSYGYTF. Supplemented by reference TRBV7-2 and TRBJ1-2, the full variable domain reads GAGVSQSPSNKVTEKGKDVELRCDPISGHTALYWYRQSLGQGLEFLIYFQGNSAPDKSGLPSDRFSAERTGGSVSTLTIQRTQQEDSAVYLCASNGVSYGYTFGSGTRLTVV.

CDR3 amino acids: CASSRQGAANSPLHF. CDR3 nucleotide sequence: TGTGCCAGCAGTAGACAGGGGGCGGCCAATTCACCCCTCCACTTT. V gene TRBV2 combines with J gene TRBJ1-6; 10 bases agree with TRBD1. This CDR3 is built from 15 residues. The ends lost 5 bases at V and 7 bases at J; junction bases unmatched: 5. Germline CDR1 is SNHLY and CDR2 is FYNNEI. The variable domain in full, completed from reference TRBV2 and TRBJ1-6, reads EPEVTQTPSHQVTQMGQEVILRCVPISNHLYFYWYRQILGQKVEFLVSFYNNEISEKSEIFDDQFSVERPDGSNFTLKIRSTKLEDSAMYFCASSRQGAANSPLHFGNGTRLTVT.

Note on this clonotype: This may arise from a read error, as a much more abundant clone is one base away. This chain joins TRBV29-1 and TRBJ2-4; TRBD2 might be the D (5 bases). The J call may be in error: the DNA end matches TRBJ2-7 better. The CDR3 covers 12 residues. CDR1 SQVTM and CDR2 ANQGSEA come from the germline V gene. The CDR3 DNA reads as TGCAGCGTTAACGGACTTGGCCACGAGCAGTACTTC. It is translated as CSVNGLGHEQYF.

This clonotype was counted between two and nine times. The chain recombines TRBV29-1 with TRBJ2-1; 8 nucleotides align to TRBD2. The CDR3 spans 13 residues. V was pared by 6 bases and J by 10 bases, with 11 bases of the junction left unmatched. CDR1 SQVTM and CDR2 ANQGSEA come from the germline V gene. The CDR3 reads CSVGGGTKMEQFF. In DNA form, the CDR3 reads TGCAGCGTGGGCGGGGGGACCAAGATGGAGCAGTTCTTC.

The chain is built from TRBV9 and TRBJ2-7; D tentatively reads TRBD1 or TRBD2 (6 bases each). In germline, CDR1 is SGDLS, CDR2 YYNGEE. Trimming left V 4 bases short and J 3 bases short, with 17 bases between. The CDR3 runs to 15 residues. The CDR3 protein is CASSPPGEANYEQYF. The DNA of the CDR3 is TGTGCCAGCAGCCCGCCAGGGGAGGCAAACTACGAGCAGTACTTC.